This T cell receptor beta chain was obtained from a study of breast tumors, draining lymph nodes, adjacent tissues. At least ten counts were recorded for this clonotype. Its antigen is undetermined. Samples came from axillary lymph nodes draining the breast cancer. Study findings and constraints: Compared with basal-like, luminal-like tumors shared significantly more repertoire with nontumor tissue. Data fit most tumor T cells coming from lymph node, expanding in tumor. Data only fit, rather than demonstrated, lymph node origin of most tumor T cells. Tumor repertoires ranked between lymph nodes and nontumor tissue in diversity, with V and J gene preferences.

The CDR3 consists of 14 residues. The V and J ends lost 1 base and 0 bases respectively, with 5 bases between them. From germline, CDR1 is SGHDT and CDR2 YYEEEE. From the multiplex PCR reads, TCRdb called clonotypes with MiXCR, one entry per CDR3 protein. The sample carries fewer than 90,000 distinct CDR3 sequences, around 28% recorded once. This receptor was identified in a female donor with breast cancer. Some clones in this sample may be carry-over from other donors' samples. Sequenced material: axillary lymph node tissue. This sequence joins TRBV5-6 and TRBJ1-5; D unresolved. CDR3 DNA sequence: TGTGCCAGCAGCTTGTGGGGTAGCAATCAGCCCCAGCATTTT. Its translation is CASSLWGSNQPQHF.